Listed below are T cell receptor beta chains from one sample, sequenced in a study of technical replicates of blood from a handful of donors. Only in-frame clones appear in the TCRdb table, and some are missing; sequencing was by immunoSEQ multiplex PCR. This repertoire shows 75,000 to 95,000 clones, roughly 94% found once; its top ten account for 0.2% to 0.3%. The source material was T cells isolated from PBMCs. Receptor source: a human donor in good health. Each CDR3 is given with its conserved first and last residue. The order of the fields is clone size, V gene, J gene, D gene, CDR3 protein, CDR3 DNA. D genes are given only for firm matches. Only some rows state a clone size, as once, few, many or a class for expanded clones.

NA	TRBV18	TRBJ1-6	NA	CASSPGREDSPLHF	TGTGCCAGCTCACCCGGGCGGGAAGATTCACCCCTCCACTTT
NA	TRBV28	TRBJ1-2	TRBD1	CASSLGQQLNYGYTF	TGTGCCAGCAGTCTGGGACAGCAACTCAACTATGGCTACACCTTC
NA	TRBV5-1	TRBJ2-3	TRBD2	CASSWRYGTSGRGDTQYF	TGCGCCAGCAGCTGGAGATACGGGACTAGCGGGAGGGGAGATACGCAGTATTTT
NA	TRBV5-8	TRBJ2-1	NA	CASTGFEQFF	TGTGCCAGCACAGGGTTTGAGCAGTTCTTC
once	TRBV7-9	TRBJ1-4	NA	CASSLELYEKLFF	TGTGCCAGCAGCTTGGAGCTTTATGAAAAACTGTTTTTT
NA	TRBV19	TRBJ2-7	TRBD1	CASRRTGESTYEQYF	TGTGCCAGTAGGAGGACAGGGGAGTCGACCTACGAGCAGTACTTC
NA	TRBV6-5	TRBJ2-1	TRBD2	CASSYSGGGYNEQFF	TGTGCCAGCAGTTACTCTGGCGGGGGTTACAATGAGCAGTTCTTC
NA	TRBV11-2	TRBJ1-1	TRBD1	CASSLGTGFTEAFF	TGTGCCAGCAGCTTAGGGACAGGGTTCACTGAAGCTTTCTTT
NA	TRBV15	TRBJ2-1	NA	CATTRLAETYNEQFF	TGTGCCACCACCCGACTGGCGGAAACTTACAATGAGCAGTTCTTC
NA	TRBV6-5	TRBJ1-1	TRBD1	CAIRQGAEGTEAFF	TGTGCCATTCGACAGGGGGCTGAGGGAACTGAAGCTTTCTTT
NA	TRBV6-6	TRBJ2-7	TRBD1	CASRDRDRVFEQYF	TGTGCCAGCAGAGATCGGGACAGGGTTTTCGAGCAGTACTTC
NA	TRBV7-6	TRBJ2-3	NA	CASSSYSDTQYF	TGTGCCAGCAGCTCGTATTCAGATACGCAGTATTTT
NA	TRBV10-2	TRBJ2-2	NA	CASSKSGSAGELFF	TGCGCCAGCAGTAAGTCCGGGAGCGCCGGGGAGCTGTTTTTT
NA	TRBV18	TRBJ1-3	NA	CASSETAGAASPIYF	TGTGCCAGCTCAGAAACGGCAGGGGCGGCGAGCCCCATATATTTT
NA	TRBV2	TRBJ2-7	NA	CASRAQTGRSYEQYF	TGTGCCAGCAGGGCCCAGACAGGGAGGTCCTACGAGCAGTACTTC
NA	TRBV2	TRBJ2-2	TRBD2	CASRTLAGWAGELFF	TGTGCCAGCAGGACCCTAGCGGGGTGGGCCGGGGAGCTGTTTTTT
NA	TRBV4-1	TRBJ1-6	TRBD1	CASSHSTTGANSPLHF	TGCGCCAGCAGCCACTCGACGACAGGGGCAAATTCACCCCTCCACTTT
once	TRBV6-6	TRBJ1-3	NA	CASKEGHTIYF	TGTGCCAGCAAGGAGGGACACACCATATATTTT
NA	TRBV7-9	TRBJ2-7	NA	CASSLRTEIQQYF	TGTGCCAGCAGCTTAAGGACAGAAATCCAGCAGTACTTC
once	TRBV12-5	TRBJ2-2	TRBD1	CASGPYRGLRIGTGELFF	TGTGCTAGTGGTCCCTACAGGGGGCTACGGATTGGCACCGGGGAGCTGTTTTTT
NA	TRBV27	TRBJ1-2	TRBD1	CASSLFPTGFPYGYTF	TGTGCCAGCAGTTTATTCCCGACAGGGTTTCCCTATGGCTACACCTTC
NA	TRBV19	TRBJ1-2	NA	CASSWSILYGYTF	TGTGCCAGTAGCTGGAGTATCCTCTATGGCTACACCTTC
NA	TRBV14	TRBJ1-6	NA	CASSQVIGGNSPLHF	TGTGCCAGCAGCCAAGTGATAGGGGGTAATTCACCCCTCCACTTT
NA	TRBV6-1	TRBJ1-5	NA	CASLQVYSNQPQHF	TGTGCCAGTTTGCAGGTCTATAGCAATCAGCCCCAGCATTTT
NA	TRBV19	TRBJ1-1	NA	CASSVYKSGNTEAFF	TGTGCCAGTAGCGTCTACAAGTCAGGGAACACTGAAGCTTTCTTT
NA	TRBV4-2	TRBJ2-5	NA	CASSQVGGETQYF	TGTGCCAGCAGCCAAGTCGGCGGTGAGACCCAGTACTTC
NA	TRBV6-5	TRBJ1-1	TRBD1	CASSYRGRGEAFF	TGTGCCAGCAGCTACAGGGGTAGAGGTGAAGCTTTCTTT
NA	TRBV19	TRBJ1-2	NA	CASSTVTGYTF	TGTGCCAGTAGTACGGTCACTGGCTACACCTTC
NA	TRBV5-1	TRBJ2-7	TRBD2	CASSLTSGGVYEQYF	TGCGCCAGCAGCTTGACTAGCGGAGGTGTCTACGAGCAGTACTTC
NA	TRBV6-1	TRBJ2-7	TRBD1	CATWTGSYEQYF	TGTGCCACTTGGACAGGCTCCTACGAGCAGTACTTC
NA	TRBV19	TRBJ2-2	NA	CASSPLEGPGELFF	TGTGCCAGTAGTCCACTCGAGGGCCCCGGGGAGCTGTTTTTT
NA	TRBV10-3	TRBJ2-1	TRBD2	CAISESTSGVSYNEQFF	TGTGCCATCAGTGAGTCAACTAGCGGGGTCTCCTACAATGAGCAGTTCTTC
NA	TRBV5-1	TRBJ2-3	TRBD1	CASSLRDSRWSHTQYF	TGCGCCAGCAGCTTAAGGGACAGTCGGTGGTCCCATACGCAGTATTTT
NA	TRBV28	TRBJ1-5	NA	CASSSGQPQHF	TGTGCCAGCAGTTCGGGTCAGCCCCAGCATTTT